Each of the 21 T cell receptor beta chains below was sequenced from the same sample in a study of identical twins. Via MiXCR, TCRdb re-called the 5' RACE reads, giving one row per CDR3 protein. The sample shows roughly 720,000 distinct CDR3 sequences, over 15% of them seen only once. The sample was also linked to a second study, of T cells expressing NK-cell markers.

The sample was PBMCs. The receptors were sampled from a young woman in good health.

The table lists this clonotype with a few counts. This rearrangement joins TRBV2 to TRBJ2-3; a weak D match, TRBD2 (5 bases). V was trimmed by 7 bases and J by 9 bases, leaving 14 bases between them. Germline CDR1 is SNHLY and CDR2 is FYNNEI. The CDR3 loop spans 12 amino acids. CDR3 sequence: CASTNERVTQYF. Here the CDR3 DNA reads TGTGCCAGCACCAATGAGAGGGTGACGCAGTATTTT.

The sample holds many counts of this clonotype. The chain carries TRBV12-3 or TRBV12-4 and TRBJ2-1; a possible D gene is TRBD2 (7 bases). V was clipped by 2 bases and J by 6 bases, with 14 bases between them. This CDR3 has 15 residues. This CDR3 is CASSLTGGLGNEQFF. DNA for the CDR3: TGTGCCAGCAGTTTAACGGGGGGCCTTGGCAATGAGCAGTTCTTC.

This chain uses TRBV7-2 with TRBJ2-3, with D maybe TRBD2 (6 bases). The CDR3 has 14 amino acids. Germline loops: CDR1 SGHTA, CDR2 FQGNSA. The V end lost 8 bases, the J end lost 0 bases, and 12 bases lay between the germline ends. For the CDR3, the DNA is TGTGCCAGCTTGGGGGGTTCTAGCACAGATACGCAGTATTTT. Its protein product is CASLGGSSTDTQYF.

This clonotype was seen a handful of times. The J gene is TRBJ2-1, the V gene TRBV27; TRBD2 matches 7 bases. J was trimmed by 2 bases and V by 7 bases; bases with no gene match: 11. The germline gives CDR1 MNHEY, CDR2 SMNVEV (reference sequence). The CDR3 sequence is 16 residues long. CDR3 nucleotides: TGTGCCAGCACCCCTTCCGACGGACTAGCCTACAATGAGCAGTTCTTC. This gives the protein CASTPSDGLAYNEQFF.

This clonotype was observed once. The gene calls are TRBV7-8 and TRBJ1-6; D is perhaps TRBD1 (5 bases). This CDR3 region has 14 residues. Trimming cost V 5 bases and J 7 bases, with 12 bases left between them. Germline V gives CDR1 SGHVS, CDR2 FQNEAQ. The CDR3 is CASSLRGGNSPLHF. The CDR3 DNA is TGTGCCAGCAGCCTCCGGGGGGGGAATTCACCCCTCCACTTT.

This clonotype was counted a few times. CDR3 sequence reads: CASNSWGGGLDTQYF. The CDR3 nucleotides read TGTGCCAGCAACTCTTGGGGTGGGGGCTTAGATACGCAGTATTTT. The chain joins TRBV7-2 to TRBJ2-3, with a weak D call TRBD1 (6 bases). CDR3 length: 15 amino acids. Germline lookup yields CDR1 SGHTA and CDR2 FQGNSA. The V end lost 7 bases, the J end lost 5 bases, and 19 bases lay between the germline ends.

The table lists this clonotype with a few counts. V and J are TRBV12-3 or TRBV12-4 and TRBJ1-1, with D tentatively TRBD1 (5 bases). Between the trimmed V and J ends, which lost 7 bases and 8 bases, there was a span of 11 bases. The CDR3 sequence is 11 residues long. Written as DNA, the CDR3 is TGTGCCAGCACCTTGGCAGGGGAAGCTTTCTTT. Its protein is CASTLAGEAFF.

The rearrangement joins TRBV5-1 to TRBJ2-1, with TRBD2 as a possible D gene (6 bases). The length of the CDR3 is 14 residues. The V end lost 7 bases, the J end lost 6 bases, and 17 bases lay between the germline ends. CDR1 and CDR2 from the germline V gene are SGHRS and YFSETQ. For the CDR3, the DNA is TGCGCCAGCGCAAGTGGGACTGGACCCAATGAGCAGTTCTTC. Protein sequence: CASASGTGPNEQFF. Full variable domain (missing parts from reference TRBV5-1 and TRBJ2-1): KAGVTQTPRYLIKTRGQQVTLSCSPISGHRSVSWYQQTPGQGLQFLFEYFSETQRNKGNFPGRFSGRQFSNSRSEMNVSTLELGDSALYLCASASGTGPNEQFFGPGTRLTVL.

In this sample, this clonotype turned up a few times. The chain carries TRBV29-1 and TRBJ2-7; D is unresolved. Germline V gene sequence: CDR1 SQVTM, CDR2 ANQGSEA. Trimming stripped 3 bases from V and 5 bases from J, with 14 bases between. CDR3 length equals 13 residues. As DNA, the CDR3 is TGCAGCGTTGAGGATCATTCACCCCACGAGCAGTACTTC. It encodes CSVEDHSPHEQYF.

This chain uses TRBV7-9 with TRBJ1-5; D is unclear. V shed 0 bases and J shed 5 bases, with 5 bases lying between them. This CDR3 comprises 13 residues. Germline values: CDR1 SEHNR, CDR2 FQNEAQ (reference sequence). CDR3 loop: CASSLAQDQPQHF. CDR3 bases: TGTGCCAGCAGCTTAGCGCAGGATCAGCCCCAGCATTTT.

The gene calls are TRBV6-5 and TRBJ2-2; D is undetermined. Trimming took 2 bases from V and 9 from J, leaving 16 bases between them. Germline V gives CDR1 MNHEY, CDR2 SVGAGI. This CDR3 has 15 amino acids. CDR3 nucleotide sequence: TGTGCCAGCAGTTACCGGTTTACGTCAGAGCGGGAGCTGTTTTTT. Translating gives CASSYRFTSERELFF.

This clonotype appeared many times. The J gene is TRBJ2-1, the V gene TRBV19, with 9 bases matching TRBD1. CDR3 size: 16 residues. Germline-derived CDR1 and CDR2 are LNHDA and SQIVND (reference sequence). Trimming cost V 7 bases and J 7 bases; bases outside gene matches: 14. The DNA of the CDR3 is TGTGCCAGTATACCCCCTGGGACAGGGAAAGAAAATGAGCAGTTCTTC. Translation gives CASIPPGTGKENEQFF.

The chain employs TRBV6-5 and TRBJ1-2, with D possibly matching TRBD1 (5 bases). Germline values: CDR1 MNHEY, CDR2 SVGAGI. Trimming left V 0 bases short and J 7 bases short, with 15 bases between. The CDR3 contains 15 residues. CDR3 nucleotides: TGTGCCAGCAGTTACTCACCCCGGGGGGTTGGTGGCTACACCTTC. It translates to CASSYSPRGVGGYTF.

This clonotype occurred a few times. The gene calls are TRBV6-5 and TRBJ2-1; possibly TRBD1 for D (5 bases). The CDR3 runs to 15 residues. Germline CDR1 MNHEY, CDR2 SVGAGI. V dropped 2 bases and J dropped 2 bases, with 10 bases sitting between them. CDR3 in DNA: TGTGCCAGCAGTTACGAAGGGGCCGCCTACAATGAGCAGTTCTTC. This gives the protein CASSYEGAAYNEQFF.

The chain employs TRBV5-1 and TRBJ1-1, with D hard to call. V shed 2 bases and J shed 1 base, with 9 bases lying between them. Germline CDR1 reads SGHRS; CDR2 reads YFSETQ. The CDR3 length is 14 residues. The CDR3 DNA reads as TGCGCCAGCAGCTTCGCAGGCCCGAACACTGAAGCTTTCTTT. As protein: CASSFAGPNTEAFF. Full variable domain (outside the CDR3, taken from reference TRBV5-1 and TRBJ1-1): KAGVTQTPRYLIKTRGQQVTLSCSPISGHRSVSWYQQTPGQGLQFLFEYFSETQRNKGNFPGRFSGRQFSNSRSEMNVSTLELGDSALYLCASSFAGPNTEAFFGQGTRLTVV.

This clonotype was detected only a few times. The chain joins TRBV9 to TRBJ2-5; perhaps TRBD2 as D (5 bases). CDR1 and CDR2 (germline): SGDLS, YYNGEE. V was clipped by 4 bases and J by 2 bases, with 18 bases between them. The CDR3 contains 16 residues. CDR3 protein: CASSPGVARGQETQYF. As DNA, the CDR3 is TGTGCCAGCAGCCCAGGAGTAGCGCGAGGGCAAGAGACCCAGTACTTC.

This clonotype appeared a few times. This CDR3 reads CASRRTGWYYEQYF. As DNA, the CDR3 is TGTGCCAGCAGACGCACTGGGTGGTACTACGAGCAGTACTTC. This chain joins TRBV28 and TRBJ2-7; unclear D gene. Germline values: CDR1 MDHEN, CDR2 SYDVKM. With 6 bases removed from V and 3 bases from J, the gap between germline ends came to 15 bases. The CDR3 totals 14 residues.

CDR3 sequence: CASSPIGLAAGSTDTQYF. Written as DNA, the CDR3 is TGTGCCAGCAGCCCCATCGGACTAGCGGCCGGAAGCACAGATACGCAGTATTTT. The chain is built from TRBV7-6 and TRBJ2-3; 10 bases align to TRBD2. After removal of 5 bases from V and 0 bases from J, the junction contained 11 bases not matched to a gene. The CDR3 sequence is 18 residues long. Germline lookup yields CDR1 SGHVS and CDR2 FNYEAQ.

This sequence joins TRBV7-9 and TRBJ2-1; 10 bases line up with TRBD2. CDR3 length: 15 residues. Germline trimming cut 3 bases from V and 2 bases from J; bases unmatched to any gene: 1. Germline-derived CDR1 and CDR2 are SEHNR and FQNEAQ (reference sequence). In nucleotides, the CDR3 is TGTGCCAGCAGCTTCAGCGGGAGGGCCTACAATGAGCAGTTCTTC. Translating gives CASSFSGRAYNEQFF.

This chain links TRBV3-1 with TRBJ1-1, with D uncertain. The V and J ends lost 4 bases and 0 bases respectively, with 9 bases between them. This CDR3 is built from 14 residues. Germline values: CDR1 LGHDT, CDR2 YNNKEL (reference sequence). CDR3 residues: CASSPLALNTEAFF. The DNA of the CDR3 is TGTGCCAGCAGCCCTCTTGCCCTGAACACTGAAGCTTTCTTT.

The chain is built from TRBV20-1 and TRBJ2-1, with unresolved D. V lost 8 bases and J lost 6, with 14 bases in between. CDR1 DFQATT and CDR2 SNEGSKA come from the germline V gene (reference sequence). CDR3 length: 12 residues. The CDR3 sequence is CSPSPRLNEQFF. CDR3 DNA: TGCAGTCCCTCCCCGAGACTCAATGAGCAGTTCTTC.